A single sample gave rise to the 30 T cell receptor beta chains below, sequenced in a study of cytomegalovirus exposure and HLA in healthy donors. The PCR contained 60 Vbeta and 13 Jbeta primers. Libraries were prepared by immunoSEQ multiplex PCR; TCRdb keeps only in-frame clonotypes and omits some of them. The sample has 150,000 to 200,000 clones, approximately 80% seen once; the top ten hold around 1.7%. Sequenced sample: PBMCs. The receptor source for this set is a woman aged 18 to 35 in good health and CMV-seronegative.

This clone was found once. This sequence joins TRBV6-1 and TRBJ1-1; 7 bases fit TRBD1. CDR3 length: 14 amino acids. With V trimmed by 6 bases and J by 4 bases, 8 bases remained unmatched. In germline, CDR1 is MNHNS, CDR2 SASEGT. CDR3 nucleotides: TGTGCCAGCAGCCAGACAGGGTCGGGCACTGAAGCTTTCTTT. Residues: CASSQTGSGTEAFF.

The CDR3 loop reads CASAPGVLAKNIQYF. CDR3 nucleotides: TGTGCCAGCGCACCCGGAGTACTAGCCAAAAACATTCAGTACTTC. V gene TRBV28 combines with J gene TRBJ2-4, with unresolved D. Germline CDR1 is MDHEN and CDR2 is SYDVKM. The length of the CDR3 is 15 residues. Deletions cut 8 bases from V and 0 bases from J, with 14 bases between.

This clone has more than one count but fewer than ten. This chain connects TRBV6-5 to TRBJ1-1, with D possibly matching TRBD1 (5 bases). This CDR3 has 15 amino acids. V was shortened by 6 bases and J by 0 bases, with 14 bases between the two germline ends. The V gene's germline CDR1 is MNHEY and CDR2 SVGAGI. For the CDR3, the DNA is TGTGCCAGCAGCACAGGCGGGGGGATGAACACTGAAGCTTTCTTT. Its translation is CASSTGGGMNTEAFF.

CDR3 amino acids: CASSQVAGGPGNIQYF. For the CDR3, the DNA is TGCGCCAGCAGCCAAGTGGCGGGAGGGCCGGGAAACATTCAGTACTTC. The chain employs TRBV4-1 and TRBJ2-4; 9 bases map to TRBD2. The V and J ends lost 1 base and 6 bases, in that order; junction bases with no gene match: 7. From germline, CDR1 is MGHRA and CDR2 YSYEKL. The CDR3 covers 16 residues.

In DNA, the CDR3 is TGCGCCAGCAGCCCAGGACAGGGGGGGAACACCATATATTTT. Translated, it gives CASSPGQGGNTIYF. The chain couples TRBV5-1 to TRBJ1-3; 10 positions match TRBD1. There are 14 residues in the CDR3. V was pared by 4 bases and J by 7 bases, with 5 bases of the junction left unmatched. Germline V gene sequence: CDR1 SGHRS, CDR2 YFSETQ.

The rearrangement joins TRBV27 to TRBJ2-3; 10 bases are shared with TRBD2. V lost 6 bases and J lost 3; bases outside the gene matches: 6. CDR1 and CDR2 (germline): MNHEY, SMNVEV (reference sequence). There are 15 residues in the CDR3. The CDR3 loop is CASRRGLARTDTQYF. For the CDR3, the DNA is TGTGCCAGCAGACGGGGACTAGCGAGAACAGATACGCAGTATTTT.

This rearrangement joins TRBV7-8 to TRBJ1-2, with TRBD1 matching 7 bases. This CDR3 is 13 amino acids long. Per the germline V gene, CDR1 is SGHVS and CDR2 is FQNEAQ. V lost 5 bases and J lost 7; bases outside the gene matches: 7. The CDR3 DNA reads as TGTGCCAGCAGCCAGACAGGGTTGGGTGGCTACACCTTC. It encodes CASSQTGLGGYTF.

This clone came up many times. The chain recombines TRBV5-5 with TRBJ2-7, with D possibly TRBD1 on 5 matching bases. The length of the CDR3 is 16 residues. The ends were cut back, 4 bases at V and 6 bases at J, with 23 bases in the middle. Per germline, CDR1 SGHKS and CDR2 YYEKEE (reference sequence). The CDR3, as DNA: TGTGCCAGCAGCCCTAGGGAAGGGGCAAGCGTGGCCGAGCAGTACGTC. This encodes CASSPREGASVAEQYV.

As to this clone: A read error may produce the germline difference seen at one junction end. The chain links TRBV13 to TRBJ2-3, with 13 bases matching TRBD2. The CDR3 covers 17 residues. Germline loops: CDR1 PRHDT, CDR2 FYEKMQ (reference sequence). CDR3 DNA sequence: TGTGCCAGCAGCATAGGACTAGCGGGGGTTAGCACAGATACGCAGTATTTT. Protein: CASSIGLAGVSTDTQYF.

The V gene is TRBV9, the J gene TRBJ2-3; 11 nucleotides line up with TRBD2. CDR1 and CDR2 from the germline V gene are SGDLS and YYNGEE. V dropped 4 bases and J dropped 5; count of bases not matched to a gene: 9. The CDR3 length is 16 residues. Here the CDR3 DNA reads TGTGCCAGCAGCCTGGGACTAGCGGCGGGGGGAGATACGCAGTATTTT. Amino acid sequence: CASSLGLAAGGDTQYF.

This clone was detected only a few times. The rearrangement uses TRBV5-6 and TRBJ1-5; D is ambiguous. CDR3 length equals 15 residues. Germline values: CDR1 SGHDT, CDR2 YYEEEE. The ends were cut back, 1 base at V and 5 bases at J, with 13 bases in the middle. The CDR3 sequence is CASSLIARSDQPQHF. CDR3 DNA: TGTGCCAGCAGCTTGATCGCCAGGTCAGATCAGCCCCAGCATTTT. The entire variable domain, with the rest obtained from reference TRBV5-6 and TRBJ1-5, is as follows: DAGVTQSPTHLIKTRGQQVTLRCSPKSGHDTVSWYQQALGQGPQFIFQYYEEEERQRGNFPDRFSGHQFPNYSSELNVNALLLGDSALYLCASSLIARSDQPQHFGDGTRLSIL.

This clone was recorded once. The chain carries TRBV2 and TRBJ1-5; TRBD1 matches 7 bases. Germline loops: CDR1 SNHLY, CDR2 FYNNEI. J was trimmed by 4 bases and V by 4 bases; bases with no gene match: 10. CDR3 length equals 16 residues. CDR3 in amino acids: CASSGWGAGGNQPQHF. As DNA, the CDR3 is TGTGCCAGCAGTGGTTGGGGGGCAGGGGGGAATCAGCCCCAGCATTTT. The full variable domain, in which reference TRBV2 and TRBJ1-5 provide the parts outside the CDR3, is EPEVTQTPSHQVTQMGQEVILRCVPISNHLYFYWYRQILGQKVEFLVSFYNNEISEKSEIFDDQFSVERPDGSNFTLKIRSTKLEDSAMYFCASSGWGAGGNQPQHFGDGTRLSIL.

This rearrangement joins TRBV6-5 to TRBJ2-5, with 14 bases identical to TRBD2. This CDR3 has 15 residues. The germline V gene has CDR1 MNHEY and CDR2 SVGAGI. The trim removed 5 bases at V and 5 bases at J, leaving 4 bases unmatched. The CDR3 region is CASSGTSGSGETQYF. In DNA, the CDR3 is TGTGCCAGCAGTGGGACTAGCGGGAGTGGTGAGACCCAGTACTTC.

CDR3 DNA: TGCGCCAGCAGCCAAGATCGGCCCGGACTAGGAACCACAGATACGCAGTATTTT. Its protein is CASSQDRPGLGTTDTQYF. The chain is built from TRBV4-3 and TRBJ2-3; TRBD2 matches 7 bases. V gave up 0 bases and J gave up 2 bases; unmatched junction bases: 11. CDR3 length: 18 amino acids. The germline CDR1 and CDR2 sequences are LGHNA and YSLEER.

This chain connects TRBV30 to TRBJ1-1; TRBD1 agrees at 7 bases. Germline-derived CDR1 and CDR2 are GTSNPN and SVGIG (reference sequence). V lost 0 bases and J lost 6; bases outside the gene matches: 10. The CDR3 is 15 residues long. DNA of the CDR3: TGTGCCTGGAGTGTACACGGCAGGGGGTTAGCTGAAGCTTTCTTT. It codes for CAWSVHGRGLAEAFF.

The rearrangement uses TRBV6-1 and TRBJ2-7, with TRBD2 matching over 7 bases. CDR3 length: 13 residues. The ends lost 4 bases at V and 4 bases at J; junction bases unmatched: 4. The germline V gene has CDR1 MNHNS and CDR2 SASEGT. The CDR3 protein is CASSAGREYEQYV. DNA for the CDR3: TGTGCCAGCAGTGCAGGGAGGGAGTACGAGCAGTACGTC.

The J gene is TRBJ2-7, the V gene TRBV2; 13 bases agree with TRBD2. The CDR3 has 14 amino acids. V dropped 4 bases and J dropped 7; count of bases not matched to a gene: 4. Germline V gene lookup returns CDR1 SNHLY and CDR2 FYNNEI. The CDR3 nucleotides are TGTGCCAGCAGTGGGACTAGCGGGAGTTTGGAGCAGTACTTC. As protein: CASSGTSGSLEQYF. The full variable domain, rest sourced from reference TRBV2 and TRBJ2-7, is EPEVTQTPSHQVTQMGQEVILRCVPISNHLYFYWYRQILGQKVEFLVSFYNNEISEKSEIFDDQFSVERPDGSNFTLKIRSTKLEDSAMYFCASSGTSGSLEQYFGPGTRLTVT.

The genes are TRBV4-3 and TRBJ1-2; TRBD1 might be the D (6 bases). From germline, CDR1 is LGHNA and CDR2 YSLEER. This CDR3 has 16 amino acids. The ends were cut back, 0 bases at V and 1 base at J, with 12 bases in the middle. CDR3 sequence (DNA): TGCGCCAGCAGCCAAGACATAGGACAGTATAACTATGGCTACACCTTC. Protein: CASSQDIGQYNYGYTF.

The chain recombines TRBV10-2 with TRBJ2-7, with D unresolved. The CDR3 runs 14 residues. The V gene lost 0 bases and the J gene lost 6 bases, with 12 bases spanning the gap. Germline V gives CDR1 WSHSY, CDR2 SAAADI. Written as DNA, the CDR3 is TGCGCCAGCAGTGAGTCGACTCGTATAGCCGAGCAGTACTTC. Its protein is CASSESTRIAEQYF.

This chain connects TRBV11-2 to TRBJ1-1; D is perhaps TRBD1 (5 bases). CDR1 and CDR2 (germline): SGHAT, FQNNGV. The V end was cut by 1 base, the J end by 3 bases, with 9 bases between. CDR3 length: 14 amino acids. CDR3 protein: CASSLGQGHTEAFF. The CDR3, as DNA: TGTGCCAGCAGCTTAGGTCAGGGTCACACTGAAGCTTTCTTT.

V and J are TRBV7-2 and TRBJ2-7; D ambiguous. Germline-derived CDR1 and CDR2 are SGHTA and FQGNSA. Trimming pared 5 bases from V and 3 bases from J, leaving 11 bases between. The CDR3 consists of 13 residues. CDR3 bases: TGTGCCAGCAGCCCTGATAGCTGCTACGAGCAGTACGTC. Translated, it gives CASSPDSCYEQYV.

The chain couples TRBV28 to TRBJ2-1, with TRBD2 matching 7 bases. The CDR3 extends over 13 amino acids. The germline CDR1 and CDR2 sequences are MDHEN and SYDVKM. CDR3 sequence reads: CSTLAGHYNEQFF. CDR3 bases: TGTTCAACGTTAGCGGGTCACTACAATGAGCAGTTCTTC.

The DNA for the CDR3 is TGTGCCAGCAGCAGTCGCCGCGCCCCTATAACCACAGATACGCAGTATTTT. Translated, it gives CASSSRRAPITTDTQYF. The V and J genes are TRBV11-2 and TRBJ2-3, with D uncertain. The CDR3 has 17 residues. Germline V gives CDR1 SGHAT, CDR2 FQNNGV. V lost 5 bases and J lost 2, with 20 bases in between. The whole variable domain, filled in from reference TRBV11-2 and TRBJ2-3, reads EAGVAQSPRYKIIEKRQSVAFWCNPISGHATLYWYQQILGQGPKLLIQFQNNGVVDDSQLPKDRFSAERLKGVDSTLKIQPAKLEDSAVYLCASSSRRAPITTDTQYFGPGTRLTVL.

CDR3 loop: CASSVQGAGNTEAFF. Written as DNA, the CDR3 is TGTGCCAGCAGCGTGCAGGGGGCGGGAAACACTGAAGCTTTCTTT. This sequence joins TRBV7-8 and TRBJ1-1; 8 bases map to TRBD1. The CDR3 has 15 amino acids. CDR1 is SGHVS, CDR2 FQNEAQ, per germline. Trimming removed 5 bases from V and 2 bases from J; junction bases left unmatched: 7.

This sequence joins TRBV27 and TRBJ2-3; 8 bases are shared with TRBD2. V shed 7 bases and J 0 bases; nucleotides not matched to a gene: 6. Germline V gene sequence: CDR1 MNHEY, CDR2 SMNVEV (reference sequence). The CDR3 totals 15 residues. The CDR3 nucleotides read TGTGCCAGCATCTCCAGCGGGAGAAGCACAGATACGCAGTATTTT. This encodes CASISSGRSTDTQYF.

The chain has TRBV27 and TRBJ1-2, with 8 bases fitting TRBD1. CDR1 is MNHEY, CDR2 SMNVEV, per germline (reference sequence). The V segment lost 8 bases and the J segment 1 base; nucleotides outside the gene matches: 12. This CDR3 comprises 16 residues. As DNA, the CDR3 is TGTGCCAGCGGATTCCTTACAGGGGGGGATAACTATGGCTACACCTTC. It specifies CASGFLTGGDNYGYTF.

This chain connects TRBV27 to TRBJ2-2; D remains unclear. Trimming left V 10 bases short and J 1 base short, with 7 bases between. The CDR3 spans 12 residues. CDR1 and CDR2 (germline): MNHEY, SMNVEV (reference sequence). CDR3 DNA: TGTGCCACCAGCCTGAACACCGGGGAGCTGTTTTTT. Protein sequence: CATSLNTGELFF.

V gene TRBV6-5 combines with J gene TRBJ2-5; 7 bases are a match to TRBD1. This CDR3 is built from 14 residues. J was trimmed by 5 bases and V by 6 bases; bases with no gene match: 9. The V gene's germline CDR1 is MNHEY and CDR2 SVGAGI. CDR3 nucleotides: TGTGCCAGCAGCCGACAGGGCAGGTGGGAGACCCAGTACTTC. It specifies CASSRQGRWETQYF.

The rearrangement links TRBV11-3 to TRBJ2-2; 10 nucleotides agree with TRBD2. There are 16 residues in the CDR3. CDR1 and CDR2 from the germline V gene are SGHNT and YENEEA. After removal of 4 bases from V and 5 bases from J, the junction contained 7 bases not matched to a gene. In DNA, the CDR3 is TGTGCCAGCAGCTCTCCCGGGACTAGCGTGACCGGGGAGCTGTTTTTT. This codes for CASSSPGTSVTGELFF.

This chain joins TRBV4-2 and TRBJ2-5; TRBD2 agrees at 7 bases. The J call may be in error: the DNA end matches TRBJ2-7 better. The germline CDR1 and CDR2 sequences are LGHNA and YNFKEQ. The CDR3 loop spans 19 amino acids. The CDR3 sequence: CASSQDRGGVKRDSYEQYF. The CDR3 bases are TGTGCCAGCAGCCAAGATCGGGGAGGGGTAAAAAGGGACTCCTACGAGCAGTACTTC.